The rows below give T cell receptor beta chains drawn from one sample of a study of T-cell reconstitution after alpha-beta-depleted transplantation in children. TCRdb re-analysed the PCR reads in MiXCR, keeping a single row per CDR3 protein. The table shows 250,000 to 350,000 distinct CDR3 sequences, with around 25% occurring only once. The specimen comprised PBMCs, mostly from graft donor cells, sampled 180 days after TCRalphabeta/CD19-depleted stem cell transplant. The receptors here all came from a male patient between 10 and 17 years old who had a stem cell transplant for acute lymphoblastic leukemia, so the T cells may come from the graft donor. The CDR3 runs from the conserved cysteine through the conserved F or W. A D gene is named only where the DNA matches it firmly. Clone size is not always given. Where it is, it says once, few, many or a class for expanded clones.

TRBV20-1	.	few	TRBJ2-5	CSVDSEETQYF	TGCAGTGTGGACAGCGAAGAGACCCAGTACTTC
TRBV24-1	TRBD1	.	TRBJ2-7	CATSDPRTGPYEQYF	TGTGCCACCAGTGATCCCCGGACAGGACCCTACGAGCAGTACTTC
TRBV7-6	.	few	TRBJ2-5	CASSSGTGGTQYF	TGTGCCAGCAGCTCGGGGACTGGGGGGACCCAGTACTTC
TRBV18	TRBD1	.	TRBJ2-7	CASSLGDRGFLLYEQYF	TGTGCCAGCTCCTTGGGGGACAGGGGCTTCTTGCTCTACGAGCAGTACTTC
TRBV6-1	.	.	TRBJ2-7	CASSGELPLLSYEQYF	TGTGCCAGCAGTGGCGAGCTTCCACTCCTCTCCTACGAGCAGTACTTC
TRBV5-1	.	few	TRBJ1-1	CASSLAYLPVNTEAFF	TGCGCCAGCAGCTTGGCCTACCTCCCCGTGAACACTGAAGCTTTCTTT
TRBV20-1	.	.	TRBJ2-7	CSARGRGPSYEQYF	TGCAGTGCTAGAGGGCGGGGGCCCTCCTACGAGCAGTACTTC
TRBV20-1	.	.	TRBJ2-2	CSARTETTGELFF	TGCAGTGCTAGGACAGAGACCACCGGGGAGCTGTTTTTT
TRBV20-1	.	.	TRBJ1-6	CSARDSQGPSPLHF	TGCAGTGCTAGAGATTCACAGGGACCTTCACCCCTCCACTTT
TRBV27	.	few	TRBJ2-1	CASSASRGRYNEQFF	TGTGCCAGCAGTGCCTCACGGGGTCGGTACAATGAGCAGTTCTTC
TRBV12-3/TRBV12-4	.	few	TRBJ1-1	CASSPRVLMNTEAFF	TGTGCCAGCAGTCCGAGGGTCCTCATGAACACTGAAGCTTTCTTT
TRBV12-3/TRBV12-4	.	few	TRBJ2-3	CASTKLASTDTQYF	TGTGCCAGCACCAAACTCGCAAGCACAGATACGCAGTATTTT
TRBV24-1	TRBD1	many	TRBJ2-1	CATSEPTGALYNEQFF	TGTGCCACCAGTGAACCGACAGGGGCCCTCTACAATGAGCAGTTCTTC
TRBV9	TRBD1	few	TRBJ2-1	CASSPPVGTGYNEQFF	TGTGCCAGCAGCCCACCCGTCGGGACAGGCTACAATGAGCAGTTCTTC
TRBV10-2	TRBD1	few	TRBJ1-6	CAYRRRDRGNSPLHF	TGCGCCTACCGTAGGAGGGACAGGGGTAATTCACCCCTCCACTTT
TRBV5-1	.	.	TRBJ2-7	CASSLVRGLMPPGYEQYF	TGCGCCAGCAGCCTGGTCCGGGGCCTGATGCCCCCCGGCTACGAGCAGTACTTC
TRBV4-2	TRBD2	few	TRBJ2-5	CASSQGLASSETQYF	TGTGCCAGCAGCCAGGGACTAGCGTCCTCAGAGACCCAGTACTTC
TRBV20-1	TRBD1	few	TRBJ1-1	CSARDRGRSTNTEAFF	TGCAGTGCTAGAGATAGGGGGCGGAGCACAAACACTGAAGCTTTCTTT
TRBV6-6	TRBD2	few	TRBJ2-7	CASSDGLAGQQYF	TGTGCCAGCAGTGACGGACTAGCGGGGCAGCAGTACTTC
TRBV28	.	.	TRBJ2-7	CASGPLVRVTYEQYF	TGTGCCAGCGGTCCCCTGGTGCGGGTAACCTACGAGCAGTACTTC
TRBV12-3/TRBV12-4	.	once	TRBJ2-2	CASTQLGTPTGELFF	TGTGCCAGCACCCAATTAGGGACACCTACCGGGGAGCTGTTTTTT
TRBV13	.	.	TRBJ2-3	CASSFSDPRGADTQYF	TGTGCCAGCAGCTTCAGCGACCCACGCGGGGCAGATACGCAGTATTTT
TRBV27	.	.	TRBJ1-5	CASSFARGVKDQPQHF	TGTGCCAGCAGTTTTGCAAGGGGGGTAAAGGATCAGCCCCAGCATTTT
TRBV3-1	.	.	TRBJ1-1	CATCHGAREGTEAFF	TGTGCCACCTGCCACGGCGCCCGGGAGGGCACTGAAGCTTTCTTT
TRBV7-8	.	.	TRBJ2-2	CASSFRRSGELFF	TGTGCCAGCAGCTTTAGGAGGTCCGGGGAGCTGTTTTTT
TRBV12-3/TRBV12-4	.	.	TRBJ1-1	CASSLIPPGTEAFF	TGTGCCAGCAGTTTGATTCCCCCGGGGACTGAAGCTTTCTTT
TRBV9	TRBD2	.	TRBJ2-3	CASSVPGRHTDTQYF	TGTGCCAGCAGCGTACCCGGGAGGCACACAGATACGCAGTATTTT
TRBV7-6	.	.	TRBJ2-3	CASSLSLRGGDINTQYF	TGTGCCAGCAGCTTATCCCTACGGGGCGGCGATATAAATACGCAGTATTTT
TRBV6-5	.	.	TRBJ2-3	CASSYPTSPDTQYF	TGTGCCAGCAGTTACCCGACTAGTCCAGATACGCAGTATTTT
TRBV5-1	TRBD2	few	TRBJ2-3	CASSLAGTRTDTQYF	TGCGCCAGCAGCTTGGCCGGGACTAGAACAGATACGCAGTATTTT
TRBV7-8	.	.	TRBJ2-7	CASNLKGQLYEQYF	TGTGCCAGCAACCTTAAAGGACAGCTCTACGAGCAGTACTTC
TRBV7-9	.	.	TRBJ2-7	CASSLTRDEQYF	TGTGCCAGCAGCCTCACCAGGGACGAGCAGTACTTC
TRBV2	.	.	TRBJ2-7	CASSNRRYYEQYF	TGTGCCAGCAGCAACAGGAGATACTACGAGCAGTACTTC
TRBV6-5	.	.	TRBJ2-2	CASSYRPLWNTGELFF	TGTGCCAGCAGTTACCGCCCCCTTTGGAACACCGGGGAGCTGTTTTTT
TRBV6-1	.	.	TRBJ2-7	CASSVYERPLYEQYF	TGTGCCAGCAGTGTATACGAAAGGCCCCTCTACGAGCAGTACTTC
TRBV5-1	.	few	TRBJ2-7	CASSFAVAGIYEQYF	TGCGCCAGCAGCTTCGCCGTTGCAGGTATTTACGAGCAGTACTTC
TRBV7-9	.	few	TRBJ2-7	CASSLGAAGGHYSEQYF	TGTGCCAGCAGCTTAGGCGCAGCAGGCGGCCACTACTCCGAGCAGTACTTC
TRBV20-1	TRBD2	few	TRBJ2-1	CSARGGRGNNEQFF	TGCAGTGCTAGGGGCGGGAGGGGAAACAATGAGCAGTTCTTC
TRBV20-1	.	few	TRBJ2-1	CSARAPPDEQFF	TGCAGTGCTAGAGCCCCACCGGATGAGCAGTTCTTC
TRBV4-1	.	.	TRBJ2-5	CASSRSSRETQYF	TGCGCCAGCAGCCGTTCCTCGAGAGAGACCCAGTACTTC
TRBV29-1	TRBD1	many	TRBJ2-7	CSVLGTAPGQYF	TGCAGCGTCCTTGGGACAGCGCCAGGGCAGTACTTC
TRBV20-1	TRBD1	.	TRBJ2-7	CSARSQQGLAFYEQYF	TGCAGTGCTAGATCTCAACAGGGGTTAGCGTTCTACGAGCAGTACTTC
TRBV12-3/TRBV12-4	TRBD2	.	TRBJ2-7	CSSSQGLAGAYEQYF	TGTTCCAGCAGCCAGGGACTAGCGGGAGCCTACGAGCAGTACTTC
TRBV12-3/TRBV12-4	TRBD2	few	TRBJ2-3	CASSILAGGTDTQYF	TGTGCCAGCAGTATTCTAGCGGGAGGCACAGATACGCAGTATTTT
TRBV11-2	TRBD1	few	TRBJ1-6	CASSLLLFARDRVNSPLHF	TGTGCCAGCAGCTTACTACTTTTTGCCCGGGACAGGGTTAATTCACCCCTCCACTTT
TRBV7-6	.	once	TRBJ2-7	CASSPYSATYEQYF	TGTGCCAGCAGCCCCTATTCTGCCACCTACGAGCAGTACTTC
TRBV4-1	.	few	TRBJ2-5	CASSGPGWGTQYF	TGCGCCAGCAGCGGTCCGGGATGGGGGACCCAGTACTTC
TRBV19	.	.	TRBJ1-5	CASITGWNQPQHF	TGTGCCAGTATAACAGGGTGGAATCAGCCCCAGCATTTT
TRBV7-9	.	.	TRBJ1-2	CASSGQNFNYGYTF	TGTGCCAGCAGCGGACAGAATTTTAACTATGGCTACACCTTC
TRBV5-1	.	.	TRBJ2-7	CASGPDASYEQYF	TGCGCCAGCGGCCCCGACGCCTCCTACGAGCAGTACTTC
TRBV7-2	.	many	TRBJ2-3	CATTREARDTQYF	TGTGCCACTACACGGGAAGCGAGGGATACGCAGTATTTT
TRBV2	.	.	TRBJ2-5	CASRGAFLETQYF	TGTGCCAGCAGGGGGGCCTTTCTGGAGACCCAGTACTTC
TRBV6-1	.	.	TRBJ1-2	CASSAQLIYGYTF	TGTGCCAGCAGTGCACAGCTGATCTATGGCTACACCTTC
TRBV5-1	TRBD2	.	TRBJ2-7	CASSLGLAGGPGSYEQYF	TGCGCCAGCAGCTTGGGGTTAGCGGGAGGGCCGGGGTCCTACGAGCAGTACTTC